A single sample gave rise to the 21 T cell receptor beta chains below, sequenced in a study of T cells in Graves' hyperthyroidism and ophthalmopathy. The investigators amplified TCR beta CDR3 regions from RNA transcripts. First-round RT-PCR of the TCR CDR3 relied on the HTBI primer set. TCRdb ran MiXCR on the multiplex PCR reads and lists one entry per CDR3 protein. The sample holds 89,000 or so distinct CDR3 sequences, 35% to 45% seen once. Sequences were obtained from peripheral blood or thyroid tissue (not recorded which). The source is a woman aged 25-40 years with Graves' hyperthyroidism.

This clonotype was found many times. The chain joins TRBV19 to TRBJ2-5; D remains unclear. V shed 2 bases and J shed 3 bases, with 10 bases lying between them. Germline V gene data show CDR1 as LNHDA and CDR2 as SQIVND (reference sequence). The CDR3 totals 14 residues. DNA for the CDR3: TGTGCCAGTAGTATATCAGACTGCGAAGAGACCCAGTACTTC. It specifies CASSISDCEETQYF. The full variable domain, in which reference TRBV19 and TRBJ2-5 provide the parts outside the CDR3, is DGGITQSPKYLFRKEGQNVTLSCEQNLNHDAMYWYRQDPGQGLRLIYYSQIVNDFQKGDIAEGYSVSREKKESFPLTVTSAQKNPTAFYLCASSISDCEETQYFGPGTRLLVL.

This clonotype was seen many times. V is TRBV7-4 and J is TRBJ1-2, with D unclear. Germline values: CDR1 SGHVT, CDR2 SQSDAQ. With 8 bases removed from V and 2 bases from J, the gap between germline ends came to 18 bases. The length of the CDR3 is 15 residues. The CDR3 here is CASLPRRGKNYGYTF. CDR3 DNA: TGTGCCAGCTTACCACGACGGGGAAAGAACTATGGCTACACCTTC.

At least ten counts were recorded for this clonotype. The chain has TRBV12-3 or TRBV12-4 and TRBJ1-1; D unclear. The CDR3 covers 11 residues. V lost 5 bases to trimming and J lost 8 bases, with 9 bases between them. The CDR3 loop reads CASSDFIEAFF. CDR3 nucleotide sequence: TGTGCCAGCAGTGATTTCATAGAAGCTTTCTTT.

About this clonotype itself: Compared with germline, one end of the junction differs, possibly owing to a read error. The chain is built from TRBV6-1 and TRBJ2-2; 10 positions agree with TRBD2. The V gene's germline CDR1 is MNHNS and CDR2 SASEGT. The CDR3 is made up of 16 amino acids. The DNA for the CDR3 is TGTGCCAGCAGTGTGCTAAGCGGGAGGGACACCGGGGAGCTGTTCTTT. As protein: CASSVLSGRDTGELFF.

At least ten counts were recorded for this clonotype. The chain is built from TRBV7-9 and TRBJ2-3, with 8 bases that match TRBD2. Trimming removed 5 bases from V and 5 bases from J; junction bases left unmatched: 9. The CDR3 spans 15 residues. Germline V CDR1 and CDR2: SEHNR, FQNEAQ (reference sequence). The CDR3 region has the DNA TGTGCCAGCAGCGCGACGGGAGGGCCGGGAGATACGCAGTATTTT. It specifies CASSATGGPGDTQYF.

This clonotype was recorded a few times. The chain employs TRBV7-9 and TRBJ2-6; D not certain. Germline V lookup: CDR1 SEHNR, CDR2 FQNEAQ (reference sequence). This CDR3 is built from 15 residues. Trimming cost V 6 bases and J 4 bases, with 13 bases left between them. The CDR3 is CASRQQTAGANVLTF. DNA for the CDR3: TGTGCCAGCAGACAACAAACCGCGGGGGCCAACGTCCTGACTTTC.

This clonotype was detected many times. This chain connects TRBV6-5 to TRBJ2-7; D remains ambiguous. The CDR3 contains 14 residues. The germline CDR1 and CDR2 sequences are MNHEY and SVGAGI. Deletions cut 2 bases from V and 3 bases from J, with 11 bases between. CDR3: CASSYGHDNYEQYF. The CDR3 DNA sequence: TGTGCCAGCAGTTACGGTCACGACAACTACGAGCAGTACTTC.

The sample holds many counts of this clonotype. This chain uses TRBV6-5 with TRBJ2-7, with D possibly being TRBD1 or TRBD2 (5 bases each). Germline V CDR1 and CDR2: MNHEY, SVGAGI. Trimming removed 3 bases from V and 1 base from J, with 10 bases in between. There are 14 residues in the CDR3. The CDR3: CASSYPGRSYEQYF. As DNA, the CDR3 is TGTGCCAGCAGTTATCCGGGACGGTCCTACGAGCAGTACTTC.

The J gene is TRBJ1-2, the V gene TRBV7-2; weak D call: TRBD1 (6 bases). The CDR3 loop spans 15 amino acids. Germline V lookup: CDR1 SGHTA, CDR2 FQGNSA. The ends were cut back, 1 base at V and 8 bases at J, with 17 bases in the middle. The CDR3 is CASSLGSGASGGYTF. CDR3 sequence (DNA): TGTGCCAGCAGCTTAGGATCAGGGGCCTCTGGAGGCTACACCTTC.

This clonotype has at least ten counts. J is TRBJ1-1 and V is TRBV13; D is uncertain. The CDR3 is made up of 14 amino acids. From germline, CDR1 is PRHDT and CDR2 FYEKMQ (reference sequence). Between the trimmed V and J ends, which lost 8 bases and 0 bases, there was a span of 13 bases. CDR3 coding DNA: TGTGCCAGCGCTATGGGTACTTTGAACACTGAAGCTTTCTTT. Amino acids: CASAMGTLNTEAFF. The complete variable domain, with remaining parts taken from reference TRBV13 and TRBJ1-1, reads AAGVIQSPRHLIKEKRETATLKCYPIPRHDTVYWYQQGPGQDPQFLISFYEKMQSDKGSIPDRFSAQQFSDYHSELNMSSLELGDSALYFCASAMGTLNTEAFFGQGTRLTVV.

This clonotype occurred many times. The chain employs TRBV20-1 and TRBJ2-7; TRBD1 is a possible D gene (6 bases). This CDR3 is 13 amino acids long. Per the germline V gene, CDR1 is DFQATT and CDR2 is SNEGSKA (reference sequence). Trimming took 4 bases from V and 3 from J, leaving 13 bases between them. The CDR3 here is CSAKDSSDYEQYF. The CDR3 bases are TGCAGTGCTAAGGACAGTTCAGACTACGAGCAGTACTTC.

As to this clonotype: One end of the junction does not line up with germline, which may come from a read error. This sequence joins TRBV5-1 and TRBJ1-1, with D possibly being TRBD1 (6 bases). There are 13 residues in the CDR3. The germline gives CDR1 SGHRS, CDR2 YFSETQ. CDR3 sequence: CASSLVGDTEASF. In DNA, the CDR3 is TGCGCCAGCAGCTTGGTGGGGGACACTGAGGCTTCCTTT.

Ten or more counts support this clonotype. J is TRBJ2-2 and V is TRBV7-6, with a possible D match to TRBD1 (5 bases). The CDR3 contains 15 residues. Germline V lookup: CDR1 SGHVS, CDR2 FNYEAQ. Trimming left V 5 bases short and J 9 bases short, with 19 bases between. CDR3 sequence (DNA): TGTGCCAGCAGCCCCCCCCAGGGTTTAACAAGGGAGCTGTTTTTT. Encoded protein: CASSPPQGLTRELFF. Filled out from reference TRBV7-6 and TRBJ2-2, the complete variable domain reads GAGVSQSPRYKVTKRGQDVALRCDPISGHVSLYWYRQALGQGPEFLTYFNYEAQQDKSGLPNDRFSAERPEGSISTLTIQRTEQRDSAMYRCASSPPQGLTRELFFGEGSRLTVL.

As concerns this clonotype: A much larger clone lies a single base off, so this may be a read error. The chain has TRBV5-1 and TRBJ2-3, with 7 positions matching TRBD2. CDR1 SGHRS and CDR2 YFSETQ come from the germline V gene. The CDR3 is made up of 14 amino acids. The CDR3 protein is CASSPGLEVDTHYF. DNA of the CDR3: TGCGCCAGCAGCCCCGGACTAGAGGTGGATACGCACTATTTT.

The genes are TRBV6-5 and TRBJ2-3, with 8 bases matching TRBD2. Germline V lookup: CDR1 MNHEY, CDR2 SVGAGI. The CDR3 totals 13 residues. V lost 6 bases to trimming and J lost 1 base; unmatched junction nucleotides: 0. The CDR3 DNA reads TGTGCCAGCAGGACTAGCGGCACAGATACGCAGTATTTT. Its protein is CASRTSGTDTQYF.

This clonotype was found many times. The rearrangement links TRBV7-2 to TRBJ2-2, with 7 bases lining up with TRBD2. Germline CDR1 is SGHTA and CDR2 is FQGNSA. Trimming at V came to 1 base and at J to 5 bases, leaving 7 bases not matched to a gene. The CDR3 sequence is 16 residues long. CDR3 region: CASSLVRWEGTGELFF. Here the CDR3 DNA reads TGTGCCAGCAGCTTAGTACGGTGGGAGGGGACCGGGGAGCTGTTTTTT.

This clonotype occurred many times. The V call is TRBV12-3 or TRBV12-4, the J call TRBJ2-3, with TRBD2 as a possible D gene (5 bases). The CDR3 totals 13 residues. Trimming took 6 bases from V and 4 from J, leaving 11 bases between them. The CDR3 nucleotides read TGTGCCAGCAGAGGACTTTGGGCAGATACGCAGTATTTT. It codes for CASRGLWADTQYF.

This clonotype was counted between two and nine times. The gene calls are TRBV7-2 and TRBJ2-2; D possibly corresponds to TRBD1 (5 bases). The length of the CDR3 is 14 residues. Trimming stripped 5 bases from V and 11 bases from J, with 18 bases between. Germline lookup yields CDR1 SGHTA and CDR2 FQGNSA. The CDR3 sequence: CASSPDIQTRELFF. In DNA, the CDR3 is TGTGCCAGCAGCCCGGACATCCAGACGCGAGAGCTGTTTTTT.

This clonotype occurred many times. The V gene is TRBV4-1, the J gene TRBJ2-2, with D possibly matching TRBD1 (6 bases). This CDR3 region has 14 residues. V lost 3 bases and J 6 bases, leaving 11 bases between the germline ends. Germline V gene lookup returns CDR1 MGHRA and CDR2 YSYEKL. In DNA form, the CDR3 reads TGCGCCAGCAGCCAGTTCGGACAGTCCGGGGAGCTGTTTTTT. It codes for CASSQFGQSGELFF.

A note on this clonotype: A much more abundant neighbour one base away suggests this may be a read error. CDR3 sequence: CASSNNEKLSF. In DNA form, the CDR3 reads TGTGCCAGCAGTAATAATGAAAAACTGTCTTTT. The rearrangement uses TRBV28 and TRBJ1-4; the D is unclear. Germline CDR1 reads MDHEN; CDR2 reads SYDVKM. The CDR3 runs to 11 residues.

This clonotype came up many times. The chain joins TRBV10-3 to TRBJ1-4, with 8 nucleotides matching TRBD1. The CDR3 spans 13 residues. After removal of 10 bases from V and 8 bases from J, the junction contained 9 bases not matched to a gene. Germline V lookup: CDR1 ENHRY, CDR2 SYGVKD. The CDR3, as DNA: TGTGCCACCACCCCCGGGACAGGAGAAAAACTGTTTTTT. Translated: CATTPGTGEKLFF.